Presented here are 8 T cell receptor beta chains from one specimen sequenced in a study of shared clonotypes between healthy human individuals. Measured with immunoSEQ multiplex PCR; TCRdb has only the in-frame clones, and not every one. The profile shows fewer than 1.8 million clones, around 98.5% of them singletons. Sequencing was done on a sample of naive CD4+ T cells sorted from blood. Subset defined: CD45RA+ positively selected. Every receptor here comes from a man younger than 45 in good health.

The J gene is TRBJ2-7, the V gene TRBV28, with a tentative D call TRBD2 (6 bases). The CDR3 has 13 residues. Germline loops: CDR1 MDHEN, CDR2 SYDVKM. The germline V and J ends were trimmed by 5 bases and 1 base, with 9 bases remaining between them. The CDR3 DNA reads as TGTGCCAGCAGTAGGGACTTATCCTACGAGCAGTACTTC. It translates to CASSRDLSYEQYF.

CDR3 nucleotides: TGCGCCAGCAGCATGACAGGGTCGGGCGAGCAGTACTTC. As protein: CASSMTGSGEQYF. This chain links TRBV5-1 with TRBJ2-7; the match to TRBD1 covers 7 bases. The V segment lost 4 bases and the J segment 6 bases; nucleotides outside the gene matches: 7. The germline V gene encodes CDR1 SGHRS and CDR2 YFSETQ. This CDR3 is 13 amino acids long.

The J gene is TRBJ1-5, the V gene TRBV7-2, with TRBD1 matching 8 bases. The CDR3 sequence is 14 residues long. Germline V lookup: CDR1 SGHTA, CDR2 FQGNSA. V lost 2 bases to trimming and J lost 7 bases; unmatched junction nucleotides: 4. CDR3 in DNA: TGTGCCAGCAGCTTACGCACAGGGGGGCAGCCCCAGCATTTT. This translates into CASSLRTGGQPQHF. Filled out from reference TRBV7-2 and TRBJ1-5, the complete variable domain reads GAGVSQSPSNKVTEKGKDVELRCDPISGHTALYWYRQSLGQGLEFLIYFQGNSAPDKSGLPSDRFSAERTGGSVSTLTIQRTQQEDSAVYLCASSLRTGGQPQHFGDGTRLSIL.

The CDR3, as DNA: TGTGCCAGCAGTTACTCTACTAGCGGGAATGGTGAGCAGTTCTTC. Encoded protein: CASSYSTSGNGEQFF. The V and J genes are TRBV6-5 and TRBJ2-1, with 10 positions matching TRBD2. In germline, CDR1 is MNHEY, CDR2 SVGAGI. This CDR3 contains 15 residues. The V gene end was trimmed by 0 bases and the J gene end by 9 bases; junction bases not matched to a gene: 5.

As to this clone: Other DNA sequences within the sample encode an identical CDR3. The rearrangement links TRBV7-9 to TRBJ1-5; D is undetermined. Germline V gives CDR1 SEHNR, CDR2 FQNEAQ (reference sequence). This CDR3 is 13 amino acids long. With 5 bases removed from V and 3 bases from J, the gap between germline ends came to 8 bases. The CDR3 reads CASSPEANQPQHF. The CDR3 DNA is TGTGCCAGCAGCCCCGAGGCCAATCAGCCCCAGCATTTT.

This chain uses TRBV10-3 with TRBJ1-4; D gene uncertain. Looked up from germline, CDR1 is ENHRY and CDR2 is SYGVKD. The CDR3 totals 13 residues. Trimming left V 3 bases short and J 6 bases short, with 8 bases between. The CDR3 loop is CAISERAHEKLFF. The DNA of the CDR3 is TGTGCCATCAGTGAAAGGGCACATGAAAAACTGTTTTTT.

The chain uses TRBV6-1 and TRBJ1-2; no firm D call. Germline V lookup: CDR1 MNHNS, CDR2 SASEGT. CDR3 length: 13 residues. The germline V and J ends were trimmed by 2 bases and 4 bases, with 8 bases remaining between them. As DNA, the CDR3 is TGTGCCAGCAGTGAATCTCTAGGCTATGGCTACACCTTC. It codes for CASSESLGYGYTF.

This sequence joins TRBV10-3 and TRBJ1-5, with D maybe TRBD1 (6 bases). The germline V and J ends were trimmed by 1 base and 4 bases, with 14 bases remaining between them. The CDR3 sequence is 16 residues long. Germline assignment: CDR1 ENHRY and CDR2 SYGVKD. DNA for the CDR3: TGTGCCATCAGTGAGTTTTCGGCAGGGACAAATCAGCCCCAGCATTTT. It translates to CAISEFSAGTNQPQHF.